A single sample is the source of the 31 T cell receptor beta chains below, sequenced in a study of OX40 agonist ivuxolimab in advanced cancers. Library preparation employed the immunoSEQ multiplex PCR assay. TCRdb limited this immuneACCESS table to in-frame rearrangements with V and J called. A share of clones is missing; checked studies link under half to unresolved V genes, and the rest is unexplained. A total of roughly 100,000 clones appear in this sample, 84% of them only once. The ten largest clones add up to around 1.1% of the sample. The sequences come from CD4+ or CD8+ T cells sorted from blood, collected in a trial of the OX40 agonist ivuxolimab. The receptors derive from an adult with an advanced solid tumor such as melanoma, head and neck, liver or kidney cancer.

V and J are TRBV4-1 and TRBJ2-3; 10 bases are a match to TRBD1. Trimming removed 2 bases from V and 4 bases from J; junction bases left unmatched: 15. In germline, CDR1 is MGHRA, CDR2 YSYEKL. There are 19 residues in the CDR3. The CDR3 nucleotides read TGCGCCAGCAGCCAAAAATGGGACAGGGGCCCGTTTTTTGCAGATACGCAGTATTTT. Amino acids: CASSQKWDRGPFFADTQYF.

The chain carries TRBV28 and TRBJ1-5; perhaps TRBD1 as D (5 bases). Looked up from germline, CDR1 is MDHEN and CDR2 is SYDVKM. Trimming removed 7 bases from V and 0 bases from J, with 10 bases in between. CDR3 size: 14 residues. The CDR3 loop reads CASIYRGSNQPQHF. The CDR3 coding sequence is TGTGCCAGCATTTATAGGGGTAGCAATCAGCCCCAGCATTTT.

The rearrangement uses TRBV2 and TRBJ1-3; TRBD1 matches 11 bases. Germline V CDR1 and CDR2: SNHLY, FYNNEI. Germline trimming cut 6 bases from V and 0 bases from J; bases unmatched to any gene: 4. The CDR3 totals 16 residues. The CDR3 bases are TGTGCCAGCAGGGACAGGGGGCCCCACTCTGGAAACACCATATATTTT. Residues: CASRDRGPHSGNTIYF.

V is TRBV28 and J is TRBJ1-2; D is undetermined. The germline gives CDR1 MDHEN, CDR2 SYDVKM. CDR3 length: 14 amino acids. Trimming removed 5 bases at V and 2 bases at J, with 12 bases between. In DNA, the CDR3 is TGTGCCAGCAGTATCGGGCAACGAAACTATGGCTACACCTTC. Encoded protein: CASSIGQRNYGYTF.

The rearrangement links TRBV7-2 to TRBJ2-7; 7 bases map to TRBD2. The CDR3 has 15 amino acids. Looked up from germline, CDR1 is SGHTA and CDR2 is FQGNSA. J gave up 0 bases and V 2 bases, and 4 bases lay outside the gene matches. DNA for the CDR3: TGTGCCAGCAGCTTATCGGCGGGGGTCTCCTACGAGCAGTACTTC. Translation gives CASSLSAGVSYEQYF. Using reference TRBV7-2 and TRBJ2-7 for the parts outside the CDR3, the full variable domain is GAGVSQSPSNKVTEKGKDVELRCDPISGHTALYWYRQSLGQGLEFLIYFQGNSAPDKSGLPSDRFSAERTGGSVSTLTIQRTQQEDSAVYLCASSLSAGVSYEQYFGPGTRLTVT.

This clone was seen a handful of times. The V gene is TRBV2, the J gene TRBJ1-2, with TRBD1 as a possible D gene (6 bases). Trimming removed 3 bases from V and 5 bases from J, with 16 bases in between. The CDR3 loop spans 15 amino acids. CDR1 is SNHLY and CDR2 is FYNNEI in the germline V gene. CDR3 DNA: TGTGCCAGCAGTGAGAGCGCCGGACAGCCGTATGGCTACACCTTC. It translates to CASSESAGQPYGYTF.

As DNA, the CDR3 is TGTGCCAGCAGCTTAATCAGGGAGACCCAGTACTTC. Its protein product is CASSLIRETQYF. This chain links TRBV7-9 with TRBJ2-5; D is undetermined. V was cut by 2 bases and J by 5 bases, with 6 bases left in between. In germline, CDR1 is SEHNR, CDR2 FQNEAQ (reference sequence). The CDR3 spans 12 residues.

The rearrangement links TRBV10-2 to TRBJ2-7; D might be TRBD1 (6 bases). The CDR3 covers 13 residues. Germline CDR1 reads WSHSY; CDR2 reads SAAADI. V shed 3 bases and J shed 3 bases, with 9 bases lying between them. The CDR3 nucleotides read TGCGCCAGCAGTGAACAGGGTAGCTACGAGCAGTACGTC. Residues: CASSEQGSYEQYV.

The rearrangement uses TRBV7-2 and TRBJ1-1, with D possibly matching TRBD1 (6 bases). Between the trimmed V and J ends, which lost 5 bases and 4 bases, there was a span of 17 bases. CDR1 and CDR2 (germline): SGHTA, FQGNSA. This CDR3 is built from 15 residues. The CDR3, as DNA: TGTGCCAGCAGCCAAGAGTCCGGAGGGGGCACTGAAGCTTTCTTT. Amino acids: CASSQESGGGTEAFF.

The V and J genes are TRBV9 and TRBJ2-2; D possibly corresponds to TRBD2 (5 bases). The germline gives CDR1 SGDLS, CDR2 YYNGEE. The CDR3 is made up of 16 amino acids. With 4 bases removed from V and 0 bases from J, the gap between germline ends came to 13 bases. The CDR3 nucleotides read TGTGCCAGCAGCCCTCGGACTTATACGAACACCGGGGAGCTGTTTTTT. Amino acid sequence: CASSPRTYTNTGELFF.

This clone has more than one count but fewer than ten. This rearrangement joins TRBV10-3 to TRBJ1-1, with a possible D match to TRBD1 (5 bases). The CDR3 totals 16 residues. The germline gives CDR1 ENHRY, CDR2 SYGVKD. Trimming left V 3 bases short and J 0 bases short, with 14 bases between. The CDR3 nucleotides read TGTGCCATCAGTGAAGGTTTGGGGCGGATGAACACTGAAGCTTTCTTT. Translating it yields CAISEGLGRMNTEAFF.

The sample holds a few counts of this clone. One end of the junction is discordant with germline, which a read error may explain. The CDR3 bases are TGTGCCAGCGGTGATCCGGGACTCCCGGACAATGAGCAGTTCTTC. Translation gives CASGDPGLPDNEQFF. The rearrangement links TRBV25-1 to TRBJ2-1; D may be TRBD2 (6 bases). There are 15 residues in the CDR3. CDR1 and CDR2 from the germline V gene are MGHDK and SYGVNS.

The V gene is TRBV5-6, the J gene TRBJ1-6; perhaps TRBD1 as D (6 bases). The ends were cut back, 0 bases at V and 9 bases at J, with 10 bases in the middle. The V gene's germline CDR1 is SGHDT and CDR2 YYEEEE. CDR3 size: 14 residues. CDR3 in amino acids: CASSLVRGRSPLHF. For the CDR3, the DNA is TGTGCCAGCAGCTTGGTGCGGGGGCGTTCACCCCTCCACTTT.

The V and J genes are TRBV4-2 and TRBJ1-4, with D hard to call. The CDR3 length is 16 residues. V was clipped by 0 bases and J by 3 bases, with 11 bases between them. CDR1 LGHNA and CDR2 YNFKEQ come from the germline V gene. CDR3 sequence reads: CASSQDYGLPNEKLFF. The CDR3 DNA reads TGTGCCAGCAGCCAAGATTACGGGTTACCTAATGAAAAACTGTTTTTT.

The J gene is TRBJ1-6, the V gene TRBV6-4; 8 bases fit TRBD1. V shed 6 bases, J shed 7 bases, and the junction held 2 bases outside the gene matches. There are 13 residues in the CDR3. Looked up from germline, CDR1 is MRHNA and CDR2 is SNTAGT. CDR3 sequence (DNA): TGTGCCAGCAGAGGACAGGGAAATTCACCCCTCCACTTT. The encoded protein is CASRGQGNSPLHF.

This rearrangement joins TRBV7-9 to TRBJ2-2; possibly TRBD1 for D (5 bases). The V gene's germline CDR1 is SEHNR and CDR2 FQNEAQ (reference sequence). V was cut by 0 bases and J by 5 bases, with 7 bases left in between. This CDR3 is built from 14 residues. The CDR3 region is CASSLAAGTGELFF. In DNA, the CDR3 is TGTGCCAGCAGCTTAGCGGCAGGGACCGGGGAGCTGTTTTTT.

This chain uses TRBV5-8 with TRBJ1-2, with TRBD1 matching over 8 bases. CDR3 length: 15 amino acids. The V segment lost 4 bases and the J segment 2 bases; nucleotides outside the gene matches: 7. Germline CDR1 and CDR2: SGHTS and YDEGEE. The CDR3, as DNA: TGTGCCAGCAGCCCCCGGGACAGGAAAAACTATGGCTACACCTTC. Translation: CASSPRDRKNYGYTF.

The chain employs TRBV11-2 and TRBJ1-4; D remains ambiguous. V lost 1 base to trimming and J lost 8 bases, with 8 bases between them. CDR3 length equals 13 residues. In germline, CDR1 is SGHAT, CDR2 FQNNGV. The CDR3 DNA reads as TGTGCCAGCAGCTTAGCGCAGTACGAAAAACTGTTTTTT. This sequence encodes CASSLAQYEKLFF.

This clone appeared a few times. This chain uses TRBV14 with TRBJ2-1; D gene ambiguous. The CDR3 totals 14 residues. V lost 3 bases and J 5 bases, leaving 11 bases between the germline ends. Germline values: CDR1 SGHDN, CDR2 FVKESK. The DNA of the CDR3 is TGTGCCAGCAGCCAGACCGCCAGCCACAATGAGCAGTTCTTC. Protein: CASSQTASHNEQFF.

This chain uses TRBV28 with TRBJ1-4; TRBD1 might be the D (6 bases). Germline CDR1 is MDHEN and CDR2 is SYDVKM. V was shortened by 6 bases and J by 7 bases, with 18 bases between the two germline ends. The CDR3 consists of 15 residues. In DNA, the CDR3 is TGTGCCAGCAGGCCCGAACAGGGAGGGCGTGAAAAACTGTTTTTT. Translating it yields CASRPEQGGREKLFF.

In DNA, the CDR3 is TGTGCCTGGGGAAAGACAGGGGGCAGGGATACGCAGTATTTT. This codes for CAWGKTGGRDTQYF. The chain combines TRBV30 with TRBJ2-3; TRBD1 aligns across 10 bases. Germline lookup yields CDR1 GTSNPN and CDR2 SVGIG (reference sequence). The CDR3 runs 14 residues. The trim removed 5 bases at V and 6 bases at J, leaving 8 bases unmatched.

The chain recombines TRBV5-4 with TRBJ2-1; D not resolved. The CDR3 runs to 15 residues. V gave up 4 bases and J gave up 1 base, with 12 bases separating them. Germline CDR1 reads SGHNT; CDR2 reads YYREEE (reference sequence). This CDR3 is CASSRVHVSYNEQFF. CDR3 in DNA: TGTGCCAGCAGCCGAGTGCACGTTTCCTACAATGAGCAGTTCTTC. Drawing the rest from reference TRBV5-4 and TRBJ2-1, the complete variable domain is ETGVTQSPTHLIKTRGQQVTLRCSSQSGHNTVSWYQQALGQGPQFIFQYYREEENGRGNFPPRFSGLQFPNYSSELNVNALELDDSALYLCASSRVHVSYNEQFFGPGTRLTVL.

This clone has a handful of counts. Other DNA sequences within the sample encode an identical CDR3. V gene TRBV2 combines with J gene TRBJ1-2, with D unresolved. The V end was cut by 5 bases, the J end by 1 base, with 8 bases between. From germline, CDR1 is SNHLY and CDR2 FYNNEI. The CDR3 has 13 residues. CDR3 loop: CASSLYGNYGYTF. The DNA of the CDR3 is TGTGCCAGCAGTTTATATGGTAACTATGGCTACACCTTC.

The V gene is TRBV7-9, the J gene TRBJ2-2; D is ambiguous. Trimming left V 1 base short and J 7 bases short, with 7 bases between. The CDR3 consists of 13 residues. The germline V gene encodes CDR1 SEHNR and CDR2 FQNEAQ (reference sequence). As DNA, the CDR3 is TGTGCCAGCAGCTTAGAGAAGATCGGGGAGCTGTTTTTT. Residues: CASSLEKIGELFF.

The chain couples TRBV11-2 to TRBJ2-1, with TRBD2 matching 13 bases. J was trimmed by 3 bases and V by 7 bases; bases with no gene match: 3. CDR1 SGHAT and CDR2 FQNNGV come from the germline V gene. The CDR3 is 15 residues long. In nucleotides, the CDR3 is TGTGCCAGCACCAGACTAGCGGGGGGCTACAATGAGCAGTTCTTC. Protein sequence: CASTRLAGGYNEQFF. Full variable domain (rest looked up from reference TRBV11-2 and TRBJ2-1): EAGVAQSPRYKIIEKRQSVAFWCNPISGHATLYWYQQILGQGPKLLIQFQNNGVVDDSQLPKDRFSAERLKGVDSTLKIQPAKLEDSAVYLCASTRLAGGYNEQFFGPGTRLTVL.

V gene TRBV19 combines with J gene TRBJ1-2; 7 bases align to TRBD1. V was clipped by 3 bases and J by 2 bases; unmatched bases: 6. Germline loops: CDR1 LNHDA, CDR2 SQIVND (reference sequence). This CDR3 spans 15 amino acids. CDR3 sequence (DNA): TGTGCCAGTAGTATCGGAGGGGGCGGCAACTATGGCTACACCTTC. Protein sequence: CASSIGGGGNYGYTF.

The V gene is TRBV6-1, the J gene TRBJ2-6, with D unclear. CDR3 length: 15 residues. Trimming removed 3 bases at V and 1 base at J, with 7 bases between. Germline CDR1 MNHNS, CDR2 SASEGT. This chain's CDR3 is CASSDIGSGANVLTF. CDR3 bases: TGTGCCAGCAGTGATATCGGGTCTGGGGCCAACGTCCTGACTTTC.

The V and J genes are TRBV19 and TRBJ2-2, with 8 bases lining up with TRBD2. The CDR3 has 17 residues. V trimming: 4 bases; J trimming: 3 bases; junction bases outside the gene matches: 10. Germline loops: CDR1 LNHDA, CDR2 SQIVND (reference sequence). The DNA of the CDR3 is TGTGCCAGTAGTAAGGGCTGGCGGGGGGCCGACACCGGGGAGCTGTTTTTT. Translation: CASSKGWRGADTGELFF. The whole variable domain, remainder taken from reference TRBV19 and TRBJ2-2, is DGGITQSPKYLFRKEGQNVTLSCEQNLNHDAMYWYRQDPGQGLRLIYYSQIVNDFQKGDIAEGYSVSREKKESFPLTVTSAQKNPTAFYLCASSKGWRGADTGELFFGEGSRLTVL.

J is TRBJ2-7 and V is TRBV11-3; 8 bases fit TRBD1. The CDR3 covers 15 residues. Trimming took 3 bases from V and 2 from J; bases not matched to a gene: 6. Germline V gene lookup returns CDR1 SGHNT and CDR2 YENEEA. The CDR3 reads CASSLGKDRAYEQYV. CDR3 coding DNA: TGTGCCAGCAGCTTGGGAAAGGACAGGGCCTACGAGCAGTACGTC.

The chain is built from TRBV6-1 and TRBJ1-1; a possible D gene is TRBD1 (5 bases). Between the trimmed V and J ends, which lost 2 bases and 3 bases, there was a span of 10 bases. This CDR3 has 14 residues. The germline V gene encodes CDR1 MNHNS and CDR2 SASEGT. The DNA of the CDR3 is TGTGCCAGCAGTGAATGGGGCCCGGACACTGAAGCTTTCTTT. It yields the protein CASSEWGPDTEAFF.

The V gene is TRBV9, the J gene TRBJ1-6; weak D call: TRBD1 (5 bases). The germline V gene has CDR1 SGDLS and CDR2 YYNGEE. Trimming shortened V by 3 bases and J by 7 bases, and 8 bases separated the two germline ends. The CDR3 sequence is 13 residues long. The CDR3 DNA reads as TGTGCCAGCAGCGGACAGTCCAATTCACCCCTCCACTTT. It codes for CASSGQSNSPLHF.